The source of this T cell receptor (beta chain) is a study of blood T cell repertoires in COVID-19 (dated by TCRdb to 2020 to 2021). Regarding the research as a whole: The collaborator samples originated in the United States, Italy and Spain and spanned the acute and convalescent phases of COVID-19. The prospective study material was composed of cDNA or gDNA derived from T cells, B-cell-depleted T cells, or PBMCs. The dataset comprised deeply sampled blood TCRbeta repertoires from subjects exposed to, actively infected with, or recovered from COVID-19. The repertoires were released in a freely available public database meant as a resource for research on the immune response to SARS-CoV-2. Samples came from the ongoing ImmuneRACE study (first 160 participants) plus 1,254 subjects from 6 global collaborators. The sample metadata nearly always contained a de-identified subject ID, COVID-19 status, age in years and sex. Where available, HLA class I and class II types were taken from metadata supplied by the sample provider and were not determined by assay-based typing.

The immunoSEQ Assay, a bias-controlled multiplex PCR, was used to amplify TCRbeta CDR3 regions from genomic DNA. Concerning the study's data processing: The number of nucleated cells in each sample was estimated from the amplification of reference gene primers within the assay. To quantify the absolute abundance of each unique TCRbeta CDR3 rearrangement, sequence reads were collapsed and filtered. For each sample, productive Simpson clonality was calculated as the square root of Simpson's diversity index across productive rearrangements. Sourced from immuneACCESS, this table was stored by TCRdb with only in-frame sequences that have V and J called. A share of the clones is absent; for the studies checked, an unresolved V gene accounts for under half, and the remainder has no known explanation. V and J calls and clone size are copied from that table; D and trimming were computed from the DNA. Within this sample are about 280,000 clones, with approximately 85% of them counted one time only. Jointly, the top ten make up about 5.1% of the sample.

Whole blood was collected in K2EDTA tubes by collaborating institutions according to the institutions' own protocols. For TCRbeta analysis, collaborators shipped samples in one of three forms: frozen whole blood, isolated PBMCs, or DNA extracted from either of those sample types. From a lookup of the germline V gene, CDR1 and CDR2 are SGHRS and YFSETQ. The CDR3 runs 15 amino acids, cysteine and phenylalanine included. The read is trimmed to its CDR3 DNA, 45 bases read in frame from base 1. V loses 0 bases, J loses 7 bases, and the germline ends lie 17 bases apart. The table lists this clone with a count of one. What antigen it recognizes has not been identified. Qualities for individual bases were not recorded, and no much larger clone is one base off. Here is what the overall study found, with its caveats: Clinical and demographic metadata were provided uncurated, with the amount varying by source and participant.

This sequence uses TRBV5-1 and TRBJ2-7; the D gene is perhaps TRBD2, from 6 matching bases. The sequence derives from a man aged 45-65 years with active or convalescent COVID-19. The material sequenced was peripheral blood. The nucleotide sequence is given as TGCGCCAGCAGCTTGGAAGGGTATGGGACTGAGGAGCAGTACTTC. Translation gives CASSLEGYGTEEQYF.